The following is a TCR beta chain sequence with its context. The antigen this receptor binds is unknown. Qualities for individual bases were not recorded, and no much larger clone is one base off. This entry comes from a study of blood T cell repertoires in COVID-19 (dated by TCRdb to 2020 to 2021). Describing the broader study: Collaborator samples came from the United States, Italy and Spain and covered acute and convalescent phases of COVID-19. The prospective study material was composed of cDNA or gDNA derived from T cells, B-cell-depleted T cells, or PBMCs. Deeply sampled blood TCRbeta repertoires from subjects exposed to, actively infected with, or recovered from COVID-19 were included in the dataset. The repertoires were made available in a free public database intended to serve as a resource for research on the immune response to SARS-CoV-2. The samples were drawn from two sources: the first 160 participants of the ongoing ImmuneRACE study, and approximately 1,300 subjects contributed by 6 global collaborators. The sample metadata nearly always contained a de-identified subject ID, COVID-19 status, age in years and sex. Where available, HLA class I and class II types were obtained from metadata supplied by the sample provider rather than from assay-based typing. Findings and caveats that apply to the study as a whole: The quantity of clinical and demographic metadata differed by source and by participant and was supplied without curation.

TCRbeta CDR3 regions were amplified from genomic DNA by means of the immunoSEQ Assay, a bias-controlled multiplex PCR. On the authors' methods: Within the assay, amplification of reference gene primers was used to estimate how many nucleated cells each sample contained. To quantify the absolute abundance of each unique TCRbeta CDR3 rearrangement, sequence reads were collapsed and filtered. For each sample, productive Simpson clonality was calculated as the square root of Simpson's diversity index over productive rearrangements. In TCRdb, the immuneACCESS table is reduced to in-frame sequences with V and J assigned. These tables do not hold every clone; where another copy was compared, an unresolved V gene accounts for under half, and the others remain unexplained. That table is the source of V, J and clone size, and D and trimming were worked out from the DNA. The sample contains 150,000 to 200,000 clones, around 83% of them found a single time. Roughly 13% of the sample belongs to the ten largest clones.

From the cysteine up to the phenylalanine, the CDR3 has a length of 14 residues. Only the CDR3 portion is preserved as DNA: 42 bases, with reading frame beginning at the first base. Based on the germline V gene (reference sequence), the CDR1 and CDR2 sequences are SEHNR and FQNEAQ. V drops 5 bases and J drops 3 bases, leaving 11 bases in between. Another Seattle source contributed samples from volunteer blood donors who had recovered from COVID-19. The collaborating institutions used their own protocols to collect whole blood in K2EDTA tubes. For TCRbeta analysis, collaborator samples were shipped as frozen whole blood, as isolated PBMCs, or as DNA extracted from either sample type.

This sequence uses TRBV7-9 and TRBJ2-1; the D segment could be TRBD1, given 5 matching bases. Sequencing used peripheral blood. The sequence was collected from a man between 65 and 85 years old who had recovered from COVID-19. The CDR3 here reads CASSPSTDYNEQFF. The DNA sequence is as follows: TGTGCCAGCAGCCCCTCGACAGACTACAATGAGCAGTTCTTC.